A single sample gave rise to the 25 T cell receptor beta chains below, sequenced in a study of cytomegalovirus exposure and HLA in healthy donors. Both 60 Vbeta primers and 13 Jbeta primers went into the PCR. The table came from immunoSEQ multiplex PCR; TCRdb's copy has only in-frame clones and leaves some out. The table records 150,000 or so clones, 80% of them present only once. The sequenced sample was PBMCs. The receptors stem from a man aged 25-45 years in good health and CMV-seropositive.

This CDR3 reads CASSFLIGQGGTGELFF. The DNA of the CDR3 is TGTGCCAGCAGCTTCCTGATCGGACAGGGTGGTACCGGGGAGCTGTTTTTT. The V gene is TRBV11-2, the J gene TRBJ2-2; 8 nucleotides agree with TRBD1. V lost 3 bases to trimming and J lost 5 bases; unmatched junction nucleotides: 11. The V gene's germline CDR1 is SGHAT and CDR2 FQNNGV. CDR3 size: 17 residues.

The chain uses TRBV10-3 and TRBJ2-1, with 11 bases identical to TRBD2. The CDR3 spans 16 residues. With 2 bases clipped from V and 9 bases from J, the junction kept 9 bases outside the gene matches. CDR1 and CDR2 from the germline V gene are ENHRY and SYGVKD. The CDR3 nucleotides are TGTGCCATCAGTGAGAAACTAGCGGGAGAGGGCCTTGAGCAGTTCTTC. Translating gives CAISEKLAGEGLEQFF.

V gene TRBV14 combines with J gene TRBJ2-7; 14 bases fit TRBD2. J gave up 4 bases and V 8 bases, and 4 bases lay outside the gene matches. The CDR3 sequence is 14 residues long. Germline CDR1 SGHDN, CDR2 FVKESK. The CDR3 sequence is CASSGLAGEYEQYF. The CDR3, as DNA: TGTGCCAGCTCGGGACTAGCGGGAGAATACGAGCAGTACTTC.

The genes are TRBV11-2 and TRBJ1-1; the D is unclear. CDR3 length: 15 amino acids. Germline V gene data show CDR1 as SGHAT and CDR2 as FQNNGV. Trimming took off 0 bases at V and 1 base at J, with 9 bases between the two ends. Here the CDR3 reads CASSLDGRGNTEAFF. CDR3 coding DNA: TGTGCCAGCAGCTTAGACGGTCGGGGGAACACTGAAGCTTTCTTT.

The chain couples TRBV7-3 to TRBJ2-3, with 9 positions matching TRBD2. The CDR3 contains 15 residues. CDR1 and CDR2 from the germline V gene are SGHTA and FQGTGA. V lost 1 base and J lost 10; bases outside the gene matches: 9. Here the CDR3 reads CASSLNPAGGGPQYF. CDR3 coding DNA: TGTGCCAGCAGCTTAAATCCAGCGGGAGGCGGGCCGCAGTATTTT.

The J gene is TRBJ2-7, the V gene TRBV7-8; TRBD2 agrees at 7 bases. V shed 5 bases and J 0 bases; nucleotides not matched to a gene: 7. The CDR3 totals 15 residues. Looked up from germline, CDR1 is SGHVS and CDR2 is FQNEAQ. For the CDR3, the DNA is TGTGCCAGCAGCGAGGAAGCGGGGCTCTCCTACGAGCAGTACTTC. This sequence encodes CASSEEAGLSYEQYF. The full variable domain, with the rest looked up from reference TRBV7-8 and TRBJ2-7, is GAGVSQSPRYKVAKRGQDVALRCDPISGHVSLFWYQQALGQGPEFLTYFQNEAQLDKSGLPSDRFFAERPEGSVSTLKIQRTQQEDSAVYLCASSEEAGLSYEQYFGPGTRLTVT.

This clone was seen a single time. This chain connects TRBV6-5 to TRBJ1-1; D is uncertain. With 6 bases removed from V and 7 bases from J, the gap between germline ends came to 9 bases. CDR3 length equals 11 residues. Germline assignment: CDR1 MNHEY and CDR2 SVGAGI. CDR3 protein: CASRAAYEAFF. The CDR3 nucleotides are TGTGCCAGCAGGGCGGCTTATGAAGCTTTCTTT.

This chain joins TRBV15 and TRBJ2-1; TRBD2 matches 9 bases. The CDR3 runs to 17 residues. Germline CDR1 LNHNV, CDR2 YYDKDF (reference sequence). Trimming removed 0 bases from V and 5 bases from J; junction bases left unmatched: 8. DNA of the CDR3: TGTGCCACCAGCAGAGACTATCTAGCGGGGTCGAACAATGAGCAGTTCTTC. Protein: CATSRDYLAGSNNEQFF.

This chain links TRBV5-4 with TRBJ2-1, with TRBD1 as a possible D gene (5 bases). V lost 5 bases to trimming and J lost 5 bases, with 11 bases between them. CDR3 length equals 13 residues. The germline V gene has CDR1 SGHNT and CDR2 YYREEE (reference sequence). The chain's CDR3 is CASSFDSHNEQFF. In DNA, the CDR3 is TGTGCCAGCAGTTTCGACAGTCACAATGAGCAGTTCTTC.

About this clone: Other DNA sequences in this specimen translate into the identical CDR3. V is TRBV2 and J is TRBJ2-1, with unresolved D. CDR3 size: 12 residues. V was pared by 3 bases and J by 3 bases, with 3 bases between. CDR1 and CDR2 from the germline V gene are SNHLY and FYNNEI. The CDR3 nucleotides read TGTGCCAGCAGTGATCTCTACAATGAGCAGTTCTTC. It encodes CASSDLYNEQFF.

The chain links TRBV4-1 to TRBJ2-7; no clear D. This CDR3 spans 14 amino acids. Trimming removed 4 bases at V and 1 base at J, with 11 bases between. Germline CDR1 and CDR2: MGHRA and YSYEKL. The CDR3 loop reads CASSPRVESYEQYF. The CDR3 DNA sequence: TGCGCCAGCAGCCCCCGGGTGGAATCCTACGAGCAGTACTTC.

This chain connects TRBV18 to TRBJ2-1; 13 nucleotides agree with TRBD2. The CDR3 is 17 amino acids. The germline CDR1 and CDR2 sequences are KGHSH and LQKENI. Losses at the gene ends were 4 bases for V and 8 bases for J; bases not matched to a gene: 11. CDR3 DNA sequence: TGTGCCAGCTCACAGCTTAAAGGGACTAGCGGGATCGATGAGCAGTTCTTC. This sequence encodes CASSQLKGTSGIDEQFF.

This chain joins TRBV11-1 and TRBJ2-1; 11 bases map to TRBD1. Germline V gene data show CDR1 as SGHAT and CDR2 as FQDESV (reference sequence). J lost 6 bases, V lost 8 bases, and 9 bases had no gene match. CDR3 length: 15 amino acids. The DNA of the CDR3 is TGTGCCAGCGTAATCGGGACAGGGGGGATCAATGAGCAGTTCTTC. It is translated as CASVIGTGGINEQFF.

This rearrangement joins TRBV11-3 to TRBJ2-5; TRBD2 aligns across 13 bases. The CDR3 loop spans 15 amino acids. V lost 3 bases to trimming and J lost 2 bases; unmatched junction nucleotides: 0. CDR1 is SGHNT and CDR2 is YENEEA in the germline V gene. The CDR3 loop reads CASSLGLAGQETQYF. The CDR3 coding sequence is TGTGCCAGCAGCTTGGGACTAGCGGGACAAGAGACCCAGTACTTC.

In regard to this clone: The same CDR3 can be traced to other DNA sequences in this sample. The rearrangement links TRBV27 to TRBJ2-1; 9 bases are shared with TRBD2. Germline assignment: CDR1 MNHEY and CDR2 SMNVEV (reference sequence). The V gene end was trimmed by 5 bases and the J gene end by 9 bases; junction bases not matched to a gene: 11. The CDR3 runs 15 residues. CDR3 residues: CASSNRAGGLGEQFF. As DNA, the CDR3 is TGTGCCAGCAGTAACCGAGCGGGGGGTTTAGGTGAGCAGTTCTTC.

This clone appeared once. The chain joins TRBV28 to TRBJ2-2; 11 bases map to TRBD2. Germline V gene lookup returns CDR1 MDHEN and CDR2 SYDVKM. The J segment lost 7 bases and the V segment lost 5 bases, leaving 3 bases of the junction unmatched. The CDR3 covers 14 residues. CDR3 sequence: CASSGTSGNGELFF. The CDR3 bases are TGTGCCAGCAGTGGGACTAGCGGAAACGGGGAGCTGTTTTTT.

This chain links TRBV14 with TRBJ2-7; 8 nucleotides line up with TRBD2. The trim removed 3 bases at V and 0 bases at J, leaving 7 bases unmatched. The length of the CDR3 is 16 residues. Germline CDR1 and CDR2: SGHDN and FVKESK. The CDR3 here is CASSQRGGTSSYEQYF. The CDR3 region has the DNA TGTGCCAGCAGCCAGCGGGGTGGGACTAGCTCCTACGAGCAGTACTTC.

The chain links TRBV29-1 to TRBJ2-2; 10 positions agree with TRBD1. The V segment lost 6 bases and the J segment 0 bases; nucleotides outside the gene matches: 1. Germline values: CDR1 SQVTM, CDR2 ANQGSEA. The CDR3 covers 14 residues. The CDR3 DNA sequence: TGCAGCGTGGGACAGGGGACGAACACCGGGGAGCTGTTTTTT. Its translation is CSVGQGTNTGELFF.

The chain uses TRBV7-9 and TRBJ2-7; D perhaps matches TRBD1 (6 bases). Germline-derived CDR1 and CDR2 are SEHNR and FQNEAQ (reference sequence). With 2 bases removed from V and 4 bases from J, the gap between germline ends came to 12 bases. This CDR3 contains 14 residues. Here the CDR3 DNA reads TGTGCCAGCAGCTTAAGTGGACAGCCATACGAGCAGTACTTC. Its translation is CASSLSGQPYEQYF.

The V and J genes are TRBV27 and TRBJ2-7, with 10 bases aligning to TRBD1. Germline lookup yields CDR1 MNHEY and CDR2 SMNVEV (reference sequence). Germline trimming cut 6 bases from V and 1 base from J; bases unmatched to any gene: 9. The CDR3 contains 16 residues. The CDR3 spells CASSPDRGLVSYEQYF. The CDR3 DNA reads TGTGCCAGCAGCCCAGACAGGGGGCTTGTGTCCTACGAGCAGTACTTC.

The genes are TRBV28 and TRBJ2-7; D is perhaps TRBD1 (6 bases). The CDR3 loop spans 16 amino acids. Deletions cut 4 bases from V and 6 bases from J, with 22 bases between. Germline V gene lookup returns CDR1 MDHEN and CDR2 SYDVKM. The CDR3 coding sequence is TGTGCCAGCAGTTCCCATTTCGTCAGGGGCTCAATCGAGCAGTACTTC. As protein: CASSSHFVRGSIEQYF.

The genes are TRBV2 and TRBJ2-3, with TRBD2 as a possible D gene (6 bases). The CDR3 contains 13 residues. CDR1 is SNHLY and CDR2 is FYNNEI in the germline V gene. Trimming shortened V by 6 bases and J by 8 bases, and 15 bases separated the two germline ends. The CDR3 sequence: CASSRDSKLTQYF. In DNA form, the CDR3 reads TGTGCCAGCAGCAGGGACTCGAAACTTACGCAGTATTTT.

This chain connects TRBV19 to TRBJ2-7, with D perhaps matching TRBD1 (6 bases). Trimming left V 3 bases short and J 0 bases short, with 12 bases between. Germline V gives CDR1 LNHDA, CDR2 SQIVND (reference sequence). CDR3 length: 15 residues. CDR3 loop: CASSIGQGFSYEQYF. CDR3 nucleotide sequence: TGTGCCAGTAGTATCGGGCAGGGGTTCTCCTACGAGCAGTACTTC. The full variable domain, with the rest looked up from reference TRBV19 and TRBJ2-7, is DGGITQSPKYLFRKEGQNVTLSCEQNLNHDAMYWYRQDPGQGLRLIYYSQIVNDFQKGDIAEGYSVSREKKESFPLTVTSAQKNPTAFYLCASSIGQGFSYEQYFGPGTRLTVT.

The V call is TRBV28, the J call TRBJ2-3; tentatively, D is TRBD2 (6 bases). Trimming cost V 5 bases and J 5 bases, with 20 bases left between them. CDR1 is MDHEN and CDR2 is SYDVKM in the germline V gene. The CDR3 is 16 amino acids. CDR3 DNA sequence: TGTGCCAGCAGTACGGCCGGGACTCACGCGAGAGATACGCAGTATTTT. This encodes CASSTAGTHARDTQYF.

The genes are TRBV6-5 and TRBJ2-7; weak D call: TRBD1 (6 bases). Per germline, CDR1 MNHEY and CDR2 SVGAGI. The germline V and J ends were trimmed by 2 bases and 8 bases, with 16 bases remaining between them. The CDR3 covers 14 residues. The CDR3 nucleotides are TGTGCCAGCAGTTACGGTCGGCAGGGGAACAAGCAGTACTTC. As protein: CASSYGRQGNKQYF.